The next 4 T cell receptor beta chains were all read from a single sample in a study of human T cells and chemical hapten exposure. TCRdb re-analysed the RACE reads in MiXCR, keeping a single row per CDR3 protein. This repertoire shows about 99,000 distinct CDR3 sequences, around 12% found once; its top ten account for over 2%. Time point described: patch test 1, 2 weeks after DPC sensitization. Specified treatment: therapeutic diphenylcyclopropenone sensitization with weekly scalp DPC. Sequences were derived from whole blood, sampled in connection with sensitization to the hapten diphenylcyclopropenone (DPC). The receptors here all came from a woman aged 40 to 50 with alopecia areata. Some clones in this sample may be carry-over from other donors' samples.

V and J are TRBV12-3 or TRBV12-4 and TRBJ2-3, with TRBD1 as a possible D gene (6 bases). The CDR3 is 15 residues long. V gave up 6 bases and J gave up 3 bases, with 16 bases separating them. The CDR3 reads CASRPGRGRTDTQYF. CDR3 bases: TGTGCCAGCAGGCCTGGCAGGGGCAGAACAGATACGCAGTATTTT.

This clonotype was seen a few times. J is TRBJ1-4 and V is TRBV3-1; D unresolved. The CDR3 length is 15 residues. CDR1 is LGHDT and CDR2 is YNNKEL in the germline V gene (reference sequence). V was trimmed by 2 bases and J by 4 bases, leaving 11 bases between them. CDR3 region: CASSQNWAVNEKLFF. The CDR3 region has the DNA TGTGCCAGCAGCCAAAACTGGGCCGTTAATGAAAAACTGTTTTTT.

This clonotype was observed a handful of times. The CDR3 coding sequence is TGTGCCAGCAGTTCCCCGGGGACCGGGGAGCTGTTTTTT. Its protein is CASSSPGTGELFF. V is TRBV6-5 and J is TRBJ2-2, with D tentatively TRBD2 (5 bases). Germline V gene data show CDR1 as MNHEY and CDR2 as SVGAGI. This CDR3 contains 13 residues. The V end was cut by 4 bases, the J end by 5 bases, with 8 bases between.

The chain recombines TRBV7-9 with TRBJ2-5; D ambiguous. CDR1 and CDR2 from the germline V gene are SEHNR and FQNEAQ (reference sequence). Trimming removed 2 bases from V and 5 bases from J, with 12 bases in between. This CDR3 is built from 14 residues. The CDR3 DNA reads as TGTGCCAGCAGCTTAACGTCAGGTTCGGAGACCCAGTACTTC. As protein: CASSLTSGSETQYF.